The rows below give T cell receptor beta chains drawn from one sample of a study of T cell repertoires in ileal Crohn's disease. Data came from immunoSEQ multiplex PCR; TCRdb stores just in-frame clones and leaves some out. The sample lists some 12,000 clones, about 80% seen once, with approximately 14% in the top ten. Sequences were obtained from ileal tissue. The receptors derive from an adult with Crohn's disease. The CDR3 runs from the conserved cysteine through the conserved F or W. Fields, in order: D gene, J gene, clone size, V gene, CDR3 protein, CDR3 DNA. A D gene is named only where the DNA matches it firmly. Clone sizes are given selectively: once, few, many, or a class where the clone is expanded.

D gene: TRBD1; J gene: TRBJ2-2; clone size: large; V gene: TRBV10-1; CDR3 protein: CASSRDSANTGELFF; CDR3 DNA: TGCGCCAGCAGTAGGGACAGTGCGAACACCGGGGAGCTGTTTTTT
D gene: -; J gene: TRBJ1-5; clone size: few; V gene: TRBV6-1; CDR3 protein: CASSGGRVVWGPNQPQHF; CDR3 DNA: TGTGCCAGCAGTGGGGGGCGGGTCGTCTGGGGCCCTAATCAGCCCCAGCATTTT
D gene: TRBD1; J gene: TRBJ2-7; clone size: -; V gene: TRBV5-1; CDR3 protein: CASSLTGQGGFGEQHF; CDR3 DNA: TGCGCCAGCAGCTTGACGGGACAGGGGGGTTTTGGCGAGCAGCACTTC
D gene: TRBD1; J gene: TRBJ2-1; clone size: -; V gene: TRBV10-1; CDR3 protein: CASAPDRGGINEQFF; CDR3 DNA: TGCGCCAGCGCACCCGACAGGGGTGGAATCAATGAGCAGTTCTTC
D gene: -; J gene: TRBJ2-4; clone size: -; V gene: TRBV7-2; CDR3 protein: CASSAGPSKNIQYF; CDR3 DNA: TGTGCCAGCAGCGCGGGACCATCCAAAAACATTCAGTACTTC
D gene: TRBD1; J gene: TRBJ1-2; clone size: -; V gene: TRBV11-2; CDR3 protein: CASSLLGQGEYGYTF; CDR3 DNA: TGTGCCAGCAGCTTACTTGGACAGGGTGAATATGGCTACACCTTC
D gene: -; J gene: TRBJ1-1; clone size: -; V gene: TRBV7-2; CDR3 protein: CASSRTGGDTEAFF; CDR3 DNA: TGTGCCAGCAGCCGGACGGGGGGGGACACTGAAGCTTTCTTT
D gene: -; J gene: TRBJ2-7; clone size: -; V gene: TRBV11-2; CDR3 protein: CASSSLWRGGRPEQYF; CDR3 DNA: TGTGCCAGCAGCTCTCTATGGAGGGGGGGAAGACCCGAGCAGTACTTC
D gene: TRBD1; J gene: TRBJ1-3; clone size: -; V gene: TRBV7-2; CDR3 protein: CASSPGQVVSGNTIYF; CDR3 DNA: TGTGCCAGCAGCCCGGGACAGGTAGTCTCTGGAAACACCATATATTTT
D gene: -; J gene: TRBJ1-4; clone size: once; V gene: TRBV6-5; CDR3 protein: CASRNWDKEKLFF; CDR3 DNA: TGTGCCAGCAGAAACTGGGACAAGGAAAAACTGTTTTTT
D gene: -; J gene: TRBJ2-7; clone size: -; V gene: TRBV6-5; CDR3 protein: CASSRTTLSYEQYF; CDR3 DNA: TGTGCCAGCAGTCGGACAACTCTCTCCTACGAGCAGTACTTC
D gene: -; J gene: TRBJ1-4; clone size: few; V gene: TRBV18; CDR3 protein: CASSPPIGRGTEKLFF; CDR3 DNA: TGTGCCAGCTCACCACCTATTGGCAGGGGAACTGAAAAACTGTTTTTT
D gene: TRBD1; J gene: TRBJ2-7; clone size: -; V gene: TRBV29-1; CDR3 protein: CSVETGTGASEQYF; CDR3 DNA: TGCAGCGTTGAAACAGGGACAGGGGCGAGCGAGCAGTACTTC
D gene: TRBD1; J gene: TRBJ2-5; clone size: -; V gene: TRBV5-1; CDR3 protein: CASSSRTGVPQETQYF; CDR3 DNA: TGCGCCAGCAGCTCTCGGACAGGGGTCCCCCAGGAGACCCAGTACTTC
D gene: -; J gene: TRBJ2-7; clone size: -; V gene: TRBV11-2; CDR3 protein: CASSLGPDGIYEQYF; CDR3 DNA: TGTGCCAGCAGCTTAGGACCCGACGGGATCTACGAGCAGTACTTC
D gene: -; J gene: TRBJ2-6; clone size: -; V gene: TRBV6-7; CDR3 protein: CASSYKQSGANVLTF; CDR3 DNA: TGTGCCAGCAGTTACAAACAATCTGGGGCCAACGTCCTGACTTTC
D gene: TRBD2; J gene: TRBJ2-7; clone size: -; V gene: TRBV5-1; CDR3 protein: CASSLEIPGLAEGRDEQYF; CDR3 DNA: TGCGCCAGCAGCTTGGAGATACCGGGACTAGCGGAGGGGAGGGACGAGCAGTACTTC
D gene: TRBD2; J gene: TRBJ2-7; clone size: few; V gene: TRBV5-4; CDR3 protein: CASSFGGTSVGEQYF; CDR3 DNA: TGTGCCAGCAGCTTTGGCGGGACTAGCGTGGGCGAGCAGTACTTC
D gene: -; J gene: TRBJ2-5; clone size: few; V gene: TRBV5-6; CDR3 protein: CASSFILGAETQYF; CDR3 DNA: TGTGCCAGCAGCTTTATCCTGGGGGCAGAGACCCAGTACTTC
D gene: TRBD1; J gene: TRBJ1-5; clone size: -; V gene: TRBV6-5; CDR3 protein: CASRRTGDNQPQHF; CDR3 DNA: TGTGCCAGCAGGAGGACAGGAGACAATCAGCCCCAGCATTTT
D gene: -; J gene: TRBJ2-5; clone size: -; V gene: TRBV5-1; CDR3 protein: CASSRMETQYF; CDR3 DNA: TGCGCCAGCAGCCGTATGGAGACCCAGTACTTC
D gene: -; J gene: TRBJ2-3; clone size: -; V gene: TRBV6-5; CDR3 protein: CASSYSRRPRRDTQYF; CDR3 DNA: TGTGCCAGCAGTTACTCGAGGAGACCGAGGAGGGATACGCAGTATTTT
D gene: -; J gene: TRBJ2-7; clone size: -; V gene: TRBV21-1; CDR3 protein: CASSRGTSYEQYF; CDR3 DNA: TGTGCCAGCAGCAGAGGGACTTCCTACGAGCAGTACTTC
D gene: TRBD1; J gene: TRBJ1-1; clone size: -; V gene: TRBV5-1; CDR3 protein: CASSLTPGQERKNTEAFF; CDR3 DNA: TGCGCCAGCAGCTTAACTCCGGGACAGGAGAGGAAGAACACTGAAGCTTTCTTT
D gene: TRBD1; J gene: TRBJ1-2; clone size: -; V gene: TRBV6-6; CDR3 protein: CASSKGQGARDGDTF; CDR3 DNA: TGTGCCAGCAGTAAAGGACAGGGGGCGCGAGATGGCGACACCTTC
D gene: -; J gene: TRBJ1-1; clone size: -; V gene: TRBV7-9; CDR3 protein: CASSLGQKMNTEAFF; CDR3 DNA: TGTGCCAGCAGCTTAGGACAGAAAATGAACACTGAAGCTTTCTTT
D gene: TRBD2; J gene: TRBJ2-3; clone size: -; V gene: TRBV11-3; CDR3 protein: CASSLGTSSIDTQYF; CDR3 DNA: TGTGCCAGCAGCTTAGGGACTAGCAGTATAGATACGCAGTATTTT
D gene: -; J gene: TRBJ2-6; clone size: few; V gene: TRBV2; CDR3 protein: CASSGGGGANVLTF; CDR3 DNA: TGTGCCAGCAGTGGAGGAGGGGGGGCCAACGTCCTGACTTTC
D gene: TRBD2; J gene: TRBJ2-5; clone size: -; V gene: TRBV13; CDR3 protein: CASSPAGGAETQYF; CDR3 DNA: TGTGCCAGCAGCCCTGCGGGGGGGGCAGAGACCCAGTACTTC
D gene: -; J gene: TRBJ2-3; clone size: few; V gene: TRBV11-2; CDR3 protein: CASSPNTDTQYF; CDR3 DNA: TGTGCCAGCAGCCCAAACACAGATACGCAGTATTTT
D gene: TRBD1; J gene: TRBJ1-1; clone size: -; V gene: TRBV7-2; CDR3 protein: CASSSQTGRIEAFF; CDR3 DNA: TGTGCCAGCAGTTCCCAGACAGGGCGGATTGAAGCTTTCTTT